This T cell receptor beta chain was observed in a study of vaccination effects on CD4 cells after COVID-19. In the study overall: Expansion of antigen-specific CD4+ T cells with viral peptide pools was carried out by the ViraFEST assay before sequencing. Study observations and caveats: Infection- and vaccine-induced clones contracted markedly late after vaccination.

With respect to this clone: Antigen: not known.

The V gene end was trimmed by 2 bases and the J gene end by 8 bases; junction bases not matched to a gene: 5. The length of the CDR3 is 13 residues. CDR1 and CDR2 from the germline V gene are SGHTA and FQGTGA. Generated by immunoSEQ multiplex PCR, the TCRdb table keeps only in-frame clones and is missing some. There are under 50,000 clones in the sample; about 75% occur only once, and 12% lies in the top ten. CD4+ T cells were isolated after nine to ten days of culture. A PCR test confirmed that the person had SARS-CoV-2 infection between March and December 2020. Cultures got half-medium changes with IL-2 on days 3 and 7.

This sequence was found in a human donor who had a prior SARS-CoV-2 infection. Sequenced here: CD4+ T cells from PBMCs cultured without peptide, sampled before COVID-19 vaccination. V gene TRBV7-3 combines with J gene TRBJ1-2, with 7 bases matching TRBD1. The CDR3 region has the DNA TGTGCCAGCAGCTTAGACAGGGTCAGCGGCTACACCTTC. Translation: CASSLDRVSGYTF.